This T cell receptor beta chain was sequenced for a study of blood T cell repertoires in COVID-19. On the study more broadly: Both acute and convalescent COVID-19 samples were obtained from the United States, Italy and Spain. T cells, B-cell-depleted T cells, or PBMCs supplied cDNA or gDNA.

How the authors handled the data: Counts of nucleated cells, estimated from reference gene primer amplification, were obtained. Sequenced by immunoSEQ multiplex PCR; TCRdb stores in-frame clones only, minus some. V and J calls and clone size follow that table, whereas D and trimming were derived from the DNA. The sample has roughly 150,000 clones, approximately 86% seen once. This CDR3 spans 15 amino acids. Trimming shortened V by 2 bases and J by 0 bases, and 8 bases separated the two germline ends. Germline loops: CDR1 LGHDT, CDR2 YNNKEL (reference sequence). Seattle participants joined during active infection and were tracked over time.

This chain links TRBV3-1 (or the pseudogene TRBV3-2) with TRBJ1-3; D not resolved. Source material: peripheral blood. This TCR came from a woman older than 75 with COVID-19, enrolled during active disease. CDR3 in DNA: TGTGCCAGCAGCCAAAAGGGAGACTCTGGAAACACCATATATTTT. Its protein is CASSQKGDSGNTIYF.